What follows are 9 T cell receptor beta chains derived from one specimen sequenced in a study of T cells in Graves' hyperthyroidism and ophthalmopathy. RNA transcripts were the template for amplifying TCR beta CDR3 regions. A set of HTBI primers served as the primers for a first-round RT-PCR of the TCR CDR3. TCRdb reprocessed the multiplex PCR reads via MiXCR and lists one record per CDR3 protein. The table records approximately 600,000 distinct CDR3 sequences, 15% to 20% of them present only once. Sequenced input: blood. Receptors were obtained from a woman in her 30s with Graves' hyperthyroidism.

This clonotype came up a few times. The CDR3 loop is CASSRGEGQPQHF. Here the CDR3 DNA reads TGTGCCAGCAGTCGGGGGGAAGGTCAGCCCCAGCATTTT. The chain combines TRBV6-2 or TRBV6-3 with TRBJ1-5, with D tentatively TRBD1 (5 bases). The length of the CDR3 is 13 residues. Deletions cut 5 bases from V and 6 bases from J, with 11 bases between. Per the germline V gene, CDR1 is MNHEY and CDR2 is SVGEGT.

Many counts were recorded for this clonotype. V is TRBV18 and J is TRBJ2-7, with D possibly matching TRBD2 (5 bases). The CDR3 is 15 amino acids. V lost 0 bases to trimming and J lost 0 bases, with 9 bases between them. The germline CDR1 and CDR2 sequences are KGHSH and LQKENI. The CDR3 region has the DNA TGTGCCAGCTCACCACCGCTGGGGAGCTCCTACGAGCAGTACTTC. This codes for CASSPPLGSSYEQYF.

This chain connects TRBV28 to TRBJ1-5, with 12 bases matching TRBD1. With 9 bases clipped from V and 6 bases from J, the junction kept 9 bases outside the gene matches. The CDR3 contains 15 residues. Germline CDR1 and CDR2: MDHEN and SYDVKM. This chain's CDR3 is CASRRGQGASQPQHF. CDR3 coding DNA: TGTGCCAGTCGACGGGGACAGGGGGCGAGTCAGCCCCAGCATTTT.

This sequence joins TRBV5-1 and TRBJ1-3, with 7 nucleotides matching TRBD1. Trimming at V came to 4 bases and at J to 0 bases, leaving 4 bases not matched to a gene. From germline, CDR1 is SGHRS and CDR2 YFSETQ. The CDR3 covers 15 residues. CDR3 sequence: CASSPGQYSGNTIYF. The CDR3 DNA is TGCGCCAGCAGCCCGGGACAGTACTCTGGAAACACCATATATTTT.

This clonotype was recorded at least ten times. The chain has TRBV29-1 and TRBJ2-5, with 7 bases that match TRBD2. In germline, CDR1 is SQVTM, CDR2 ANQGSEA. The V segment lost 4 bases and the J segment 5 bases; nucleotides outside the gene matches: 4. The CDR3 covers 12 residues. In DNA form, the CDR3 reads TGCAGCGTTGGGGCGGGAGTGGAGACCCAGTACTTC. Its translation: CSVGAGVETQYF.

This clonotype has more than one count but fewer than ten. For the CDR3, the DNA is TGTGCCACCAGCTTATCACTGACTGGCATGGGGGTTGGCTACACCTTC. Its translation: CATSLSLTGMGVGYTF. The rearrangement uses TRBV15 and TRBJ1-2, with a weak D call TRBD1 (5 bases). The CDR3 consists of 16 residues. V lost 5 bases and J lost 7, with 23 bases in between. Looked up from germline, CDR1 is LNHNV and CDR2 is YYDKDF (reference sequence).

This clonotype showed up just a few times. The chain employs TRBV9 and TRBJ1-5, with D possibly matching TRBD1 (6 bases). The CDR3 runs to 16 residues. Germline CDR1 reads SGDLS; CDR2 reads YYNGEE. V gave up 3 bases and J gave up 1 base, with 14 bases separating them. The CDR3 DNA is TGTGCCAGCAGCGGTTACAGGGAGAAGAGCAATCAGCCCCAGCATTTT. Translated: CASSGYREKSNQPQHF.

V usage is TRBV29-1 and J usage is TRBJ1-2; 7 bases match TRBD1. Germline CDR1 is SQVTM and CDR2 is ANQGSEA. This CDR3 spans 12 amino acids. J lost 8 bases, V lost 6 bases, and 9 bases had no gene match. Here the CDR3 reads CSVKTGSGGYTF. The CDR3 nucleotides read TGCAGCGTCAAGACAGGGAGTGGGGGCTACACCTTC.

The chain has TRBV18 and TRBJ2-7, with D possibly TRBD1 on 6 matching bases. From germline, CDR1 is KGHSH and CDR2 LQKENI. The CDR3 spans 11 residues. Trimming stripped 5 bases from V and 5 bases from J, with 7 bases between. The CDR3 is CASSSGDEQYF. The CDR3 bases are TGTGCCAGCTCATCAGGGGACGAGCAGTACTTC.